This passage covers 3 T cell receptor beta chains from one sample sequenced in a study of T cells in Graves' hyperthyroidism and ophthalmopathy. Amplification targeted TCR beta CDR3 regions from RNA transcripts. First-round RT-PCR targeting the TCR CDR3 was performed with the HTBI primer set. TCRdb analysed the multiplex PCR reads with MiXCR anew, one entry per CDR3 protein. The sample has hundreds of thousands of distinct CDR3 sequences; 40% to 55% are singletons. The specimen sequenced was peripheral blood or thyroid tissue (not recorded which). These receptors were collected from an adult man with Graves' disease, either hyperthyroidism or ophthalmopathy (not recorded which).

The rearrangement uses TRBV2 and TRBJ2-7, with D unclear. The V and J ends lost 8 bases and 2 bases respectively, with 7 bases between them. The germline V gene encodes CDR1 SNHLY and CDR2 FYNNEI. CDR3 length: 11 amino acids. The CDR3 nucleotides are TGTGCCAGCGTGAAAACCTACGAGCAGTACTTC. Its protein is CASVKTYEQYF.

This clonotype has only a few counts. V is TRBV20-1 and J is TRBJ1-4, with unresolved D. This CDR3 spans 12 amino acids. Per germline, CDR1 DFQATT and CDR2 SNEGSKA (reference sequence). V lost 3 bases to trimming and J lost 7 bases, with 9 bases between them. CDR3 region: CSARATSEKLFF. DNA for the CDR3: TGCAGTGCTAGGGCGACAAGTGAAAAACTGTTTTTT.

Concerning this clonotype itself: A read error may account for a junction end that differs from germline. The chain recombines TRBV11-2 with TRBJ2-7; 7 bases are a match to TRBD2. This CDR3 contains 16 residues. The V gene's germline CDR1 is SGHAT and CDR2 FQNNGV. The CDR3 sequence is CTSSFYVGGSSYEQYF. CDR3 nucleotides: TGTACCAGCAGCTTTTACGTTGGCGGGAGCTCCTACGAGCAGTACTTC.